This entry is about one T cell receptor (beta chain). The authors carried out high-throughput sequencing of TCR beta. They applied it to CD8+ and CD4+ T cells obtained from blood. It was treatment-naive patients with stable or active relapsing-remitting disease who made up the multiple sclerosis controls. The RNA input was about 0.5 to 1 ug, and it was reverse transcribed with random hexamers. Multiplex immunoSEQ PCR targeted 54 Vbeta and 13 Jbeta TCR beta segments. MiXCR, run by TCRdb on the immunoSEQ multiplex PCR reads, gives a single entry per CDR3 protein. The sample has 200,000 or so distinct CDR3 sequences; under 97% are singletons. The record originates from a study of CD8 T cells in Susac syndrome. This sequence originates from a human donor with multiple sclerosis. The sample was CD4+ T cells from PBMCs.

DNA for the CDR3: TGTGCCAGCAGCGATTCTCGGGTTGGGAATTCACCCCTCCACTTT. This sequence encodes CASSDSRVGNSPLHF. The chain has TRBV9 and TRBJ1-6, with unresolved D. The CDR3 is made up of 15 amino acids. Trimming left V 3 bases short and J 7 bases short, with 14 bases between. Germline V CDR1 and CDR2: SGDLS, YYNGEE.